The 9 T cell receptor beta chains in this list originate from one sample, sequenced in a study of shared clonotypes between healthy human individuals. Clones were sequenced by immunoSEQ multiplex PCR, and TCRdb holds only the in-frame ones, with some missing. Of about 2.2 million clones listed, 93% are singletons. Positive CCR7 selection of CD45RO-negative cells yielded the naive CD8 cells, and terminally differentiated effector memory CD45RA+ cells were excluded. Sequencing was carried out using naive CD8+ T cells from PBMCs. The source is a man younger than 30 in good health. Some clones in this sample may be carry-over from other donors' samples.

This clone occurred a few times. The rearrangement links TRBV29-1 to TRBJ2-7; no firm D call. Trimming took off 7 bases at V and 1 base at J, with 8 bases between the two ends. Germline loops: CDR1 SQVTM, CDR2 ANQGSEA. The CDR3 runs 11 residues. The CDR3 reads CSGGHSYEQYF. In nucleotides, the CDR3 is TGCAGCGGGGGTCATTCCTACGAGCAGTACTTC.

V gene TRBV27 combines with J gene TRBJ2-3, with D uncertain. The V gene lost 3 bases and the J gene lost 5 bases, with 9 bases spanning the gap. The V gene's germline CDR1 is MNHEY and CDR2 SMNVEV (reference sequence). The CDR3 is 13 residues long. The CDR3 sequence: CASSFWDGDTQYF. Here the CDR3 DNA reads TGTGCCAGCAGTTTTTGGGATGGAGATACGCAGTATTTT.

The chain joins TRBV7-2 to TRBJ2-7; TRBD2 aligns across 15 bases. J lost 4 bases, V lost 4 bases, and 5 bases had no gene match. Germline values: CDR1 SGHTA, CDR2 FQGNSA. The CDR3 has 16 amino acids. The CDR3 sequence: CASSYGTSGRLYEQYF. The CDR3 DNA sequence: TGTGCCAGCAGCTACGGGACTAGCGGGAGGCTTTACGAGCAGTACTTC.

This chain links TRBV7-7 with TRBJ2-2; TRBD1 might be the D (5 bases). Germline CDR1 is SSHAT and CDR2 is FNYEAQ (reference sequence). The length of the CDR3 is 14 residues. Trimming pared 0 bases from V and 7 bases from J, leaving 9 bases between. In nucleotides, the CDR3 is TGTGCCAGCAGCTTAGCAGGGGTAAACGGGGAGCTGTTTTTT. Amino acid sequence: CASSLAGVNGELFF.

The chain recombines TRBV28 with TRBJ2-7, with unresolved D. The CDR3 loop spans 17 amino acids. The V gene's germline CDR1 is MDHEN and CDR2 SYDVKM. Trimming took off 3 bases at V and 2 bases at J, with 20 bases between the two ends. For the CDR3, the DNA is TGTGCCAGCAGTTTTAGCCCGGGCATTCTCTTTACCTACGAGCAGTACTTC. This codes for CASSFSPGILFTYEQYF.

The genes are TRBV27 and TRBJ1-5, with D perhaps matching TRBD1 (6 bases). CDR1 is MNHEY and CDR2 is SMNVEV in the germline V gene (reference sequence). The CDR3 runs to 15 residues. The V gene lost 5 bases and the J gene lost 7 bases, with 18 bases spanning the gap. The CDR3 is CASSPNRAGSQPQHF. CDR3 bases: TGTGCCAGCAGTCCCAACAGGGCGGGCAGCCAGCCCCAGCATTTT.

A word on this clone: The same CDR3 also results from other DNA sequences found in this sample. This chain links TRBV7-9 with TRBJ2-5; TRBD1 agrees at 8 bases. The trim removed 5 bases at V and 5 bases at J, leaving 4 bases unmatched. CDR1 and CDR2 from the germline V gene are SEHNR and FQNEAQ (reference sequence). The CDR3 consists of 13 residues. The CDR3 sequence is CASSPDRAETQYF. The CDR3 region has the DNA TGTGCCAGCAGCCCGGACAGGGCTGAGACCCAGTACTTC.

The rearrangement joins TRBV10-1 to TRBJ2-4; D ambiguous. CDR1 is WNHNN, CDR2 SYGVQD, per germline (reference sequence). Trimming removed 0 bases from V and 0 bases from J, with 18 bases in between. The CDR3 runs to 19 residues. CDR3 nucleotide sequence: TGCGCCAGCAGTGAGTCGACTCCGGCAAACCGACTAGCCAAAAACATTCAGTACTTC. This encodes CASSESTPANRLAKNIQYF.

The CDR3 sequence is CASSLTWEGETQYF. Here the CDR3 DNA reads TGTGCCAGCAGCTTAACGTGGGAAGGGGAGACCCAGTACTTC. The genes are TRBV11-2 and TRBJ2-5, with D unresolved. Looked up from germline, CDR1 is SGHAT and CDR2 is FQNNGV. V was cut by 2 bases and J by 5 bases, with 12 bases left in between. CDR3 size: 14 residues.